A single sample is the source of the 32 T cell receptor beta chains below, sequenced in a study of response to subunit inactivated influenza vaccine. TCRdb fed the RT-PCR reads into MiXCR, producing one record per CDR3 protein. This repertoire shows 600,000 to 850,000 distinct CDR3 sequences, 12% to 15% found once; its top ten account for less than 8.5%. Source: PBMCs from blood, taken approximately 15 days before vaccination. The receptors stem from a man aged 45 to 65 who received an inactivated influenza vaccine.

The gene calls are TRBV28 and TRBJ2-1; D is undetermined. The CDR3 has 18 residues. V was pared by 3 bases and J by 0 bases, with 18 bases between. Per the germline V gene, CDR1 is MDHEN and CDR2 is SYDVKM. Here the CDR3 DNA reads TGTGCCAGCAGTTTCAGCGACGGCCTACGCAGCTCCTACAATGAGCAGTTCTTC. Amino acid sequence: CASSFSDGLRSSYNEQFF.

The rearrangement joins TRBV20-1 to TRBJ2-7, with D maybe TRBD2 (6 bases). Trimming took 0 bases from V and 3 from J, leaving 6 bases between them. Germline CDR1 reads DFQATT; CDR2 reads SNEGSKA (reference sequence). The CDR3 runs 12 residues. In DNA form, the CDR3 reads TGCAGTGCTAGAGAGGGACTCTACGAGCAGTACTTC. Amino acids: CSAREGLYEQYF.

This rearrangement joins TRBV4-3 to TRBJ1-4; no clear D gene. V lost 0 bases to trimming and J lost 2 bases, with 4 bases between them. Germline CDR1 reads LGHNA; CDR2 reads YSLEER. The CDR3 has 14 amino acids. CDR3 loop: CASSQDSTNEKLFF. The CDR3 DNA reads TGCGCCAGCAGCCAAGATTCTACTAATGAAAAACTGTTTTTT.

There are a few counts of this clonotype. The chain combines TRBV12-3 or TRBV12-4 with TRBJ2-7; 7 bases map to TRBD1. CDR3 size: 15 residues. J lost 3 bases, V lost 6 bases, and 11 bases had no gene match. The CDR3 here is CASRDGTARGYEQYF. The CDR3 DNA sequence: TGTGCCAGCAGAGATGGGACAGCGAGGGGCTACGAGCAGTACTTC.

This chain joins TRBV6-1 and TRBJ2-7; 9 nucleotides line up with TRBD1. The CDR3 has 14 residues. Trimming cost V 9 bases and J 6 bases; bases outside gene matches: 12. The germline CDR1 and CDR2 sequences are MNHNS and SASEGT. Here the CDR3 reads CASMPGQGYGEQYF. The CDR3 DNA is TGTGCCAGTATGCCGGGACAGGGTTACGGCGAGCAGTACTTC.

The genes are TRBV12-3 or TRBV12-4 and TRBJ2-7; 9 bases fit TRBD1. V was pared by 5 bases and J by 2 bases, with 10 bases of the junction left unmatched. This CDR3 is 16 amino acids long. The CDR3 DNA reads TGTGCCAGCAGTCTAAACGGACAGGGGACTACCTACGAGCAGTACTTC. This translates into CASSLNGQGTTYEQYF.

V usage is TRBV7-9 and J usage is TRBJ2-7; D uncertain. Per germline, CDR1 SEHNR and CDR2 FQNEAQ (reference sequence). V was trimmed by 4 bases and J by 7 bases, leaving 11 bases between them. The CDR3 is 12 amino acids. CDR3 nucleotides: TGTGCCAGCAGCTCGCTCTTGGAAGAGCAGTACTTC. It codes for CASSSLLEEQYF.

J is TRBJ1-1 and V is TRBV28; 7 bases align to TRBD1. The ends lost 6 bases at V and 3 bases at J; junction bases unmatched: 7. This CDR3 is built from 14 residues. Germline V CDR1 and CDR2: MDHEN, SYDVKM. CDR3: CASSPWDRYTEAFF. CDR3 in DNA: TGTGCCAGCAGCCCATGGGACAGATACACTGAAGCTTTCTTT.

This clonotype was seen repeatedly, ten times or more. The rearrangement uses TRBV18 and TRBJ2-7; maybe TRBD1 (5 bases). The CDR3 contains 14 residues. Trimming removed 3 bases from V and 5 bases from J, with 14 bases in between. Germline values: CDR1 KGHSH, CDR2 LQKENI. CDR3 residues: CASSPVQGSHEQYF. Here the CDR3 DNA reads TGTGCCAGCTCACCCGTGCAGGGTAGCCACGAGCAGTACTTC.

This clonotype showed up just a few times. In DNA, the CDR3 is TGTGCCGCGGCTAGCGGGAGTGCAAACACCGGGGAGCTGTTTTTT. It encodes CAAASGSANTGELFF. This chain links TRBV27 with TRBJ2-2; 10 bases align to TRBD2. V shed 11 bases, J shed 2 bases, and the junction held 8 bases outside the gene matches. CDR3 length equals 15 residues. Germline assignment: CDR1 MNHEY and CDR2 SMNVEV (reference sequence).

This clonotype was observed a few times. The J gene is TRBJ2-1, the V gene TRBV7-9, with a possible D match to TRBD1 (5 bases). CDR1 is SEHNR and CDR2 is FQNEAQ in the germline V gene (reference sequence). Trimming took 4 bases from V and 9 from J, leaving 13 bases between them. This CDR3 has 13 residues. For the CDR3, the DNA is TGTGCCAGCAGCTCGACAGCCTGGGCTGAGCAGTTCTTC. Amino acid sequence: CASSSTAWAEQFF.

This clonotype was counted a few times. The CDR3 region has the DNA TGTGCCAGCAGTTTAGCGACAGGGGGCACCGAGCAGTACTTC. It is translated as CASSLATGGTEQYF. The gene calls are TRBV12-3 or TRBV12-4 and TRBJ2-7; TRBD1 aligns across 10 bases. The CDR3 contains 14 residues. Unmatched junction bases numbered 2, after V lost 0 bases and J lost 6 bases.

This clonotype was counted a few times. V is TRBV7-2 and J is TRBJ2-7, with TRBD2 matching over 9 bases. The CDR3 runs to 12 residues. Germline CDR1 is SGHTA and CDR2 is FQGNSA. The ends lost 4 bases at V and 8 bases at J; junction bases unmatched: 3. Here the CDR3 DNA reads TGTGCCAGCAGCTCCGGGACTAGCAAGCAGTACTTC. It yields the protein CASSSGTSKQYF. The complete variable domain, with remaining parts taken from reference TRBV7-2 and TRBJ2-7, reads GAGVSQSPSNKVTEKGKDVELRCDPISGHTALYWYRQSLGQGLEFLIYFQGNSAPDKSGLPSDRFSAERTGGSVSTLTIQRTQQEDSAVYLCASSSGTSKQYFGPGTRLTVT.

The chain carries TRBV2 and TRBJ2-1; D is unresolved. The V gene's germline CDR1 is SNHLY and CDR2 FYNNEI. The ends were cut back, 7 bases at V and 7 bases at J, with 11 bases in the middle. The CDR3 length is 12 residues. DNA of the CDR3: TGTGCCAGCACCCCTTTCGGGAATGAGCAGTTCTTC. The encoded protein is CASTPFGNEQFF.

The sample holds a few counts of this clonotype. The chain is built from TRBV7-2 and TRBJ2-3; 8 positions match TRBD2. The CDR3 is made up of 15 amino acids. Losses at the gene ends were 1 base for V and 8 bases for J; bases not matched to a gene: 8. The V gene's germline CDR1 is SGHTA and CDR2 FQGNSA. CDR3 protein: CASSLGTGGPSTQYF. CDR3 DNA sequence: TGTGCCAGCAGCTTAGGGACGGGAGGGCCATCTACGCAGTATTTT.

The V call is TRBV29-1, the J call TRBJ2-7; D might be TRBD2 (6 bases). The CDR3 contains 17 residues. Trimming stripped 6 bases from V and 0 bases from J, with 24 bases between. In germline, CDR1 is SQVTM, CDR2 ANQGSEA. DNA for the CDR3: TGCAGCGTAAGACAGTCAGCGGGCGCAATGAGCTCCTACGAGCAGTACTTC. The encoded protein is CSVRQSAGAMSSYEQYF.

The gene calls are TRBV7-2 and TRBJ2-4; perhaps TRBD2 as D (5 bases). V shed 3 bases and J shed 0 bases, with 9 bases lying between them. This CDR3 spans 15 amino acids. CDR1 SGHTA and CDR2 FQGNSA come from the germline V gene. The chain's CDR3 is CASSFGVLAKNIQYF. The DNA of the CDR3 is TGTGCCAGCAGCTTCGGGGTCCTAGCCAAAAACATTCAGTACTTC.

This clonotype appeared a few times. The rearrangement links TRBV7-6 to TRBJ2-2, with 8 bases fitting TRBD1. This CDR3 region has 16 residues. V was clipped by 1 base and J by 2 bases; unmatched bases: 3. CDR1 SGHVS and CDR2 FNYEAQ come from the germline V gene. This CDR3 is CASSLVQGANTGELFF. In DNA, the CDR3 is TGTGCCAGCAGCTTAGTCCAGGGGGCTAACACCGGGGAGCTGTTTTTT.

This clonotype has more than one count but fewer than ten. V gene TRBV29-1 combines with J gene TRBJ2-7; tentatively, D is TRBD1 (5 bases). The CDR3 consists of 15 residues. Trimming stripped 3 bases from V and 0 bases from J, with 15 bases between. CDR1 and CDR2 (germline): SQVTM, ANQGSEA. CDR3 DNA: TGCAGCGTTGAGTTAGGACACCTGAGCTCCTACGAGCAGTACTTC. Translated, it gives CSVELGHLSSYEQYF.

This clonotype was seen at least ten times. The J gene is TRBJ1-5, the V gene TRBV12-3 or TRBV12-4; 8 nucleotides agree with TRBD1. J lost 7 bases, V lost 4 bases, and 9 bases had no gene match. This CDR3 is built from 15 residues. CDR3 bases: TGTGCCAGCAGTTCCTTGACAGGGGTTGGCCAGCCCCAGCATTTT. It codes for CASSSLTGVGQPQHF.

This clonotype came up a few times. This chain uses TRBV6-5 with TRBJ2-3; D might be TRBD2 (6 bases). Germline-derived CDR1 and CDR2 are MNHEY and SVGAGI. V lost 3 bases, J lost 2 bases, and 9 bases lay in between. CDR3 length equals 14 residues. The CDR3 reads CASSYRRDTDTQYF. CDR3 nucleotides: TGTGCCAGCAGTTATCGGAGGGACACAGATACGCAGTATTTT.

V usage is TRBV11-2 and J usage is TRBJ2-5, with 12 nucleotides matching TRBD2. The CDR3 covers 18 residues. V lost 5 bases and J lost 4; bases outside the gene matches: 14. Per germline, CDR1 SGHAT and CDR2 FQNNGV. For the CDR3, the DNA is TGTGCCAGCAGCACCCTTCTAGCGGGAGGGCCCTTAGGAGAGACCCAGTACTTC. This codes for CASSTLLAGGPLGETQYF.

A few counts support this clonotype. The V and J genes are TRBV11-2 and TRBJ2-3; no clear D gene. Germline loops: CDR1 SGHAT, CDR2 FQNNGV. CDR3 length: 15 residues. The V end was cut by 0 bases, the J end by 5 bases, with 12 bases between. The CDR3 nucleotides read TGTGCCAGCAGCTTAGATAGTTTCTCGAAAGATACGCAGTATTTT. Protein: CASSLDSFSKDTQYF.

This clonotype was seen only a few times. The V gene is TRBV4-3, the J gene TRBJ2-7; TRBD2 agrees at 10 bases. The length of the CDR3 is 15 residues. Germline-derived CDR1 and CDR2 are LGHNA and YSLEER. The trim removed 1 base at V and 4 bases at J, leaving 4 bases unmatched. CDR3 DNA: TGCGCCAGCAGCCAAGGGACTAGCGGTCGGTACGAGCAGTACTTC. It yields the protein CASSQGTSGRYEQYF.

The chain links TRBV19 to TRBJ2-1; TRBD1 matches 7 bases. The CDR3 consists of 13 residues. The germline CDR1 and CDR2 sequences are LNHDA and SQIVND (reference sequence). Trimming took 3 bases from V and 6 from J; bases not matched to a gene: 2. The CDR3 DNA is TGTGCCAGTAGTATGTCAGGGGGCAATGAGCAGTTCTTC. Protein sequence: CASSMSGGNEQFF.

This clonotype was recorded a few times. The V gene is TRBV12-3 or TRBV12-4, the J gene TRBJ2-2; TRBD1 agrees at 7 bases. V was pared by 2 bases and J by 6 bases, with 6 bases of the junction left unmatched. This CDR3 has 15 amino acids. The CDR3 DNA reads TGTGCCAGCAGTTTACGACAGGGTAGGGCCGGGGAGCTGTTTTTT. It codes for CASSLRQGRAGELFF.

J is TRBJ1-2 and V is TRBV12-3 or TRBV12-4, with D unresolved. Trimming took 7 bases from V and 4 from J, leaving 16 bases between them. This CDR3 spans 14 amino acids. This chain's CDR3 is CASNPMTYGYGYTF. The CDR3 DNA reads as TGTGCCAGCAACCCCATGACCTACGGCTATGGCTACACCTTC.

The chain couples TRBV7-8 to TRBJ1-6; 8 bases are shared with TRBD1. Germline lookup yields CDR1 SGHVS and CDR2 FQNEAQ. The CDR3 totals 15 residues. The junction had 6 bases not matched to a gene; V was cut back by 5 bases and J by 6 bases. The CDR3 bases are TGTGCCAGCAGCCAAGACAGGGGCGGTAATTCACCCCTCCACTTT. Translating it yields CASSQDRGGNSPLHF.

This rearrangement joins TRBV15 to TRBJ1-2, with TRBD1 matching over 9 bases. With 4 bases clipped from V and 6 bases from J, the junction kept 12 bases outside the gene matches. The CDR3 contains 16 residues. Per germline, CDR1 LNHNV and CDR2 YYDKDF (reference sequence). The CDR3 is CATSMGTAGTGNGYTF. Here the CDR3 DNA reads TGTGCCACCAGCATGGGAACAGCCGGGACAGGGAATGGCTACACCTTC.

This clonotype was counted ten times or more. The chain uses TRBV6-2 or TRBV6-3 and TRBJ2-1, with 7 bases aligning to TRBD2. V lost 2 bases, J lost 4 bases, and 5 bases stayed unmatched. The germline V gene encodes CDR1 MNHEY and CDR2 SVGEGT. This CDR3 spans 15 amino acids. CDR3 sequence reads: CASSYAGVVYNEQFF. Here the CDR3 DNA reads TGTGCCAGCAGTTACGCGGGGGTAGTTTACAATGAGCAGTTCTTC.

This clonotype appeared many times. The CDR3 bases are TGTGCCAGCAGCCCCCACCTCTCAGATACGCAGTATTTT. It translates to CASSPHLSDTQYF. The rearrangement links TRBV9 to TRBJ2-3; no firm D call. V lost 4 bases, J lost 4 bases, and 10 bases lay in between. The CDR3 loop spans 13 amino acids. From germline, CDR1 is SGDLS and CDR2 YYNGEE.

This clonotype was counted only a few times. This rearrangement joins TRBV7-9 to TRBJ2-1, with 12 nucleotides matching TRBD2. CDR1 and CDR2 (germline): SEHNR, FQNEAQ (reference sequence). This CDR3 is 15 amino acids long. V trimming: 5 bases; J trimming: 9 bases; junction bases outside the gene matches: 8. The CDR3: CASSKLAGGQFEQFF. CDR3 nucleotide sequence: TGTGCCAGCAGCAAACTAGCGGGGGGCCAATTTGAGCAGTTCTTC. Looking up the rest from reference TRBV7-9 and TRBJ2-1 gives the full variable domain: DTGVSQNPRHKITKRGQNVTFRCDPISEHNRLYWYRQTLGQGPEFLTYFQNEAQLEKSRLLSDRFSAERPKGSFSTLEIQRTEQGDSAMYLCASSKLAGGQFEQFFGPGTRLTVL.